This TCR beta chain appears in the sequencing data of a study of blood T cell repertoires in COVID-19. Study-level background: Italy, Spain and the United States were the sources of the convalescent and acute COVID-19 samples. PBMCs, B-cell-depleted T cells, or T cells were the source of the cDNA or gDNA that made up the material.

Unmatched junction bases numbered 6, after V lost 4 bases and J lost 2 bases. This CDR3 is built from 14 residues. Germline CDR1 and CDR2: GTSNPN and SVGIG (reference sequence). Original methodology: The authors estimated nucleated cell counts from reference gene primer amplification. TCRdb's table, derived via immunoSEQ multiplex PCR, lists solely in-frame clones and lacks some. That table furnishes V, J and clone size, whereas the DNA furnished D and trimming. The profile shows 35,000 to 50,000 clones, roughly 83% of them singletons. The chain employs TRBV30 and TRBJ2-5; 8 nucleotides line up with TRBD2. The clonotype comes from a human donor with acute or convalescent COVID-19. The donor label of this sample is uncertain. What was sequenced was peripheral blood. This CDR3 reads CAWNPSGGQETQYF. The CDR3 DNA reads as TGTGCCTGGAACCCCTCGGGGGGGCAAGAGACCCAGTACTTC.